This record covers a single T cell receptor (beta chain). As yet, its antigen is unknown. The time point denotes: week 5, during vaccination. In every dose of vaccine, 300 ug of mutant IDH1 20-mer peptide was given alongside topical imiquimod. The CDR3 consists of 15 residues. The V segment lost 5 bases and the J segment 8 bases; nucleotides outside the gene matches: 14. The germline V gene encodes CDR1 MDHEN and CDR2 SYDVKM. This sample was taken from a study of a mutant IDH1 vaccine in newly diagnosed glioma. Profiling relied on immunoSEQ multiplex PCR, and the TCRdb table lists in-frame clones only, not all of them. This sample carries approximately 76,000 clones, roughly nine tenths of them seen once, and the ten largest clones take roughly 0.6%.

Sequenced material: PBMCs, taken from a glioma patient whose treatment included an IDH1 peptide vaccine. This chain links TRBV28 with TRBJ1-2; 7 positions agree with TRBD1. This TCR was recovered from a woman aged 45-59 years with glioma. This chain's CDR3 is CASSPSDRVIGGYTF. The DNA for the CDR3 is TGTGCCAGCAGTCCCTCCGACAGGGTCATAGGAGGCTACACCTTC.